This T cell receptor (beta chain) was retrieved from a study of PD-L1 blockade in urothelial cancer. Background on the study: Each participant's history included 0 to 3 prior chemotherapy regimens. Blood analysis was done at 3 weeks (second dose) and 6 weeks after treatment began.

Sequencing used immunoSEQ multiplex PCR; TCRdb keeps in-frame clones, though not all of them. The sample includes approximately 80,000 clones, about 81% of them seen just once. Patients in the study were battling locally advanced or metastatic urothelial carcinoma. The TCR comes from an older man with urothelial cancer. Sequences were derived from PBMCs, sampled around atezolizumab (anti-PD-L1) treatment.

The chain's CDR3 is CASSERLAGVGETQYF. The CDR3 nucleotides read TGTGCCAGCAGTGAAAGGCTAGCGGGAGTGGGTGAGACCCAGTACTTC. The chain joins TRBV2 to TRBJ2-5, with TRBD2 identical over 10 bases. Germline lookup yields CDR1 SNHLY and CDR2 FYNNEI. Losses at the gene ends were 2 bases for V and 5 bases for J; bases not matched to a gene: 8. The CDR3 contains 16 residues. Looking up the rest from reference TRBV2 and TRBJ2-5 gives the full variable domain: EPEVTQTPSHQVTQMGQEVILRCVPISNHLYFYWYRQILGQKVEFLVSFYNNEISEKSEIFDDQFSVERPDGSNFTLKIRSTKLEDSAMYFCASSERLAGVGETQYFGPGTRLLVL.